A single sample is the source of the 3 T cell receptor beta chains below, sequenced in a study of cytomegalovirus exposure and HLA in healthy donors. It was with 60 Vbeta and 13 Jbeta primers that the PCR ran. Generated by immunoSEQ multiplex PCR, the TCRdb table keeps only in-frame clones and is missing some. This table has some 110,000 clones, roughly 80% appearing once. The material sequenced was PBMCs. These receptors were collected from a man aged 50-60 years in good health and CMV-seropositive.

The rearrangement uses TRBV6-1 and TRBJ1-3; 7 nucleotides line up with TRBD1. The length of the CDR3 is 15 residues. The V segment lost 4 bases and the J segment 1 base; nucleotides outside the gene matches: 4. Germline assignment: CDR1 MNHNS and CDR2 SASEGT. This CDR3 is CASSADRASGNTIYF. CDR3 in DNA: TGTGCCAGCAGTGCCGACAGGGCGTCTGGAAACACCATATATTTT.

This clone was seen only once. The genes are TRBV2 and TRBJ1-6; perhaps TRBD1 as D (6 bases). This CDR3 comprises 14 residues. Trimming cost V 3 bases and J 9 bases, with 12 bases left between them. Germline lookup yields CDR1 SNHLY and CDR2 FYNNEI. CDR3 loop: CASSDGGAGSPLHF. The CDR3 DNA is TGTGCCAGCAGTGATGGGGGGGCCGGTTCACCCCTCCACTTT.

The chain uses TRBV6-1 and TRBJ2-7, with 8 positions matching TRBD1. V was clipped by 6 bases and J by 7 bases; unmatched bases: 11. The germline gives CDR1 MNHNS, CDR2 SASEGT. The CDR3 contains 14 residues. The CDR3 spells CASRREQGTGEQYF. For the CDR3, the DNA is TGTGCCAGCAGGCGAGAACAGGGGACAGGTGAGCAGTACTTC.